This is a list of T cell receptor beta chains from one sample in a study of blood T cell repertoires in COVID-19. Only in-frame clones appear in the TCRdb table, and some are missing; sequencing was by immunoSEQ multiplex PCR. The sample lists tens of thousands of clones; around 80% were seen once. Sequencing was done on a sample of peripheral blood. Receptors were obtained from a woman of 80 years or more with acute or convalescent COVID-19. Each CDR3 is given with its conserved first and last residue. The D gene is left open where the match is weak. Size tells how often a clone was seen (once, few, many) or the class of an expanded clone, and some rows leave it out.

J gene | V gene | D gene | clone size | CDR3 protein | CDR3 DNA
TRBJ2-2 | TRBV7-2 | TRBD2 | . | CASSQRLATGELFF | TGTGCCAGCAGCCAAAGACTAGCCACCGGGGAGCTGTTTTTT
TRBJ2-5 | TRBV12-3/TRBV12-4 | . | . | CASSWRGTQYF | TGTGCCAGCAGTTGGCGAGGGACCCAGTACTTC
TRBJ1-1 | TRBV30 | . | . | CAWSVRREILTEAFF | TGTGCCTGGAGTGTAAGGAGGGAAATTTTGACTGAAGCTTTCTTT
TRBJ2-1 | TRBV5-1 | . | . | CASSFSFLAGNEQFF | TGCGCCAGCAGCTTTTCCTTTTTAGCTGGCAATGAGCAGTTCTTC
TRBJ1-2 | TRBV25-1 | TRBD1 | . | CASKGQANNYGYTF | TGTGCCAGCAAGGGACAGGCTAATAACTATGGCTACACCTTC
TRBJ2-7 | TRBV18 | . | . | CASSPGFSYEQYF | TGTGCCAGCTCACCGGGCTTCTCCTACGAGCAGTACTTC
TRBJ1-2 | TRBV6-1 | . | . | CASSEAGDGGYTF | TGTGCCAGCAGTGAAGCGGGAGACGGCGGCTACACCTTC
TRBJ2-5 | TRBV10-3 | TRBD1 | few | CAIKRGDREETQYF | TGTGCCATCAAAAGAGGGGACAGGGAAGAGACCCAGTACTTC
TRBJ2-1 | TRBV7-9 | TRBD2 | . | CASSLRTSGSAYNEQFF | TGTGCCAGCAGCCTACGGACTAGCGGGAGTGCATACAATGAGCAGTTCTTC
TRBJ1-1 | TRBV11-2 | TRBD1 | . | CASSRPRDSTEAFF | TGTGCCAGCAGCCGTCCTCGGGACAGCACTGAAGCTTTCTTT
TRBJ1-4 | TRBV5-1 | . | once | CASSFYDSKTNEKLFF | TGCGCCAGCAGCTTTTACGACAGTAAGACTAATGAAAAACTGTTTTTT
TRBJ2-7 | TRBV4-1 | TRBD1 | few | CASSQDPGQGIAYEQYF | TGCGCCAGCAGCCAAGATCCGGGACAGGGGATAGCCTACGAGCAGTACTTC
TRBJ1-5 | TRBV15 | TRBD1 | . | CATSREQGPNQPQHF | TGTGCCACCAGCAGAGAACAGGGGCCCAATCAGCCCCAGCATTTT
TRBJ1-6 | TRBV9 | . | . | CASSVAGEGNSPLHF | TGTGCCAGCAGCGTAGCAGGGGAAGGCAATTCACCCCTCCACTTT
TRBJ2-7 | TRBV19 | . | . | CASSPTLSYEQYF | TGTGCCAGTAGTCCTACCCTCTCCTACGAGCAGTACTTC